A single sample is the source of the 14 T cell receptor beta chains below, sequenced in a study of shared clonotypes between healthy human individuals. Sequenced by immunoSEQ multiplex PCR; TCRdb stores in-frame clones only, minus some. This table has 110,000 or so clones, approximately 70% appearing once. The sequenced material came from memory CD8+ T cells sorted from blood. This sample's subset: CD45RO+ cells pooled with CCR7-negative TemRA cells. All receptors come from a woman aged 25 to 39 in good health.

The chain carries TRBV5-1 and TRBJ1-3, with a tentative D call TRBD1 (5 bases). CDR1 is SGHRS, CDR2 YFSETQ, per germline. V was clipped by 3 bases and J by 1 base, with 11 bases between them. The CDR3 spans 15 residues. The DNA of the CDR3 is TGCGCCAGCAGCTGGGCCCAGGGTTCTGGAAACACCATATATTTT. This encodes CASSWAQGSGNTIYF.

The chain recombines TRBV7-9 with TRBJ1-1; 7 bases are shared with TRBD1. The junction had 6 bases not matched to a gene; V was cut back by 6 bases and J by 5 bases. Germline-derived CDR1 and CDR2 are SEHNR and FQNEAQ (reference sequence). The CDR3 spans 13 residues. Here the CDR3 reads CASRTQGRTEAFF. The CDR3 DNA reads TGTGCCAGCAGAACACAGGGGAGGACTGAAGCTTTCTTT.

This clone was counted a single time. Possible read error: a much larger clone is one base away. This chain connects TRBV5-4 to TRBJ2-2; 13 bases map to TRBD2. Per germline, CDR1 SGHNT and CDR2 YYREEE (reference sequence). The V gene end was trimmed by 4 bases and the J gene end by 6 bases; junction bases not matched to a gene: 3. This CDR3 has 15 amino acids. In DNA form, the CDR3 reads TGTGCCAGCAGCGAACTAGCGGGAGGGCCCGGGGAGCTGTTTTTT. Amino acids: CASSELAGGPGELFF.

This clone was counted many times. The chain carries TRBV13 and TRBJ1-1, with a tentative D call TRBD1 (5 bases). Germline values: CDR1 PRHDT, CDR2 FYEKMQ (reference sequence). The V end was cut by 5 bases, the J end by 6 bases, with 16 bases between. CDR3 length: 14 residues. The CDR3 sequence: CASSKEGGGPEAFF. CDR3 nucleotides: TGTGCCAGCAGCAAAGAGGGTGGGGGACCTGAAGCTTTCTTT.

This clone came up once. This chain uses TRBV6-6 with TRBJ2-7, with D unresolved. This CDR3 has 14 amino acids. V was trimmed by 4 bases and J by 0 bases, leaving 10 bases between them. Germline CDR1 MNHNY, CDR2 SVGAGI (reference sequence). This CDR3 reads CASSLVGSSYEQYF. CDR3 coding DNA: TGTGCCAGCAGTTTGGTCGGAAGCTCCTACGAGCAGTACTTC.

CDR3 sequence reads: CASSVTSYGELFF. CDR3 coding DNA: TGTGCCAGCAGTGTAACTAGCTACGGGGAGCTGTTTTTT. J is TRBJ2-2 and V is TRBV27; tentatively, D is TRBD2 (6 bases). This CDR3 contains 13 residues. V dropped 5 bases and J dropped 7 bases, with 11 bases sitting between them. Germline CDR1 MNHEY, CDR2 SMNVEV (reference sequence).

The chain has TRBV6-5 and TRBJ2-1; 15 nucleotides line up with TRBD2. Germline V gene data show CDR1 as MNHEY and CDR2 as SVGAGI. Trimming at V came to 5 bases and at J to 12 bases, leaving 8 bases not matched to a gene. The CDR3 has 15 amino acids. The CDR3: CASSAGTSGRFGQFF. In DNA form, the CDR3 reads TGTGCCAGCAGTGCCGGGACTAGCGGGAGGTTTGGGCAGTTCTTC.

This chain uses TRBV18 with TRBJ1-1; D not certain. Trimming shortened V by 1 base and J by 2 bases, and 5 bases separated the two germline ends. CDR1 is KGHSH and CDR2 is LQKENI in the germline V gene. This CDR3 comprises 13 residues. The CDR3 is CASSPRENTEAFF. The CDR3, as DNA: TGTGCCAGCTCACCACGGGAAAACACTGAAGCTTTCTTT.

This clone was counted between two and nine times. The V and J genes are TRBV10-1 and TRBJ2-7; no definite D call. Looked up from germline, CDR1 is WNHNN and CDR2 is SYGVQD (reference sequence). This CDR3 region has 10 residues. With 8 bases removed from V and 2 bases from J, the gap between germline ends came to 4 bases. CDR3 in amino acids: CASGPYEQYF. Written as DNA, the CDR3 is TGCGCCAGCGGGCCCTACGAGCAGTACTTC.

The chain is built from TRBV2 and TRBJ1-5, with unresolved D. The V end lost 1 base, the J end lost 0 bases, and 4 bases lay between the germline ends. The CDR3 totals 14 residues. Germline-derived CDR1 and CDR2 are SNHLY and FYNNEI. CDR3 sequence: CASSEGGSNQPQHF. The CDR3 DNA follows: TGTGCCAGCAGTGAAGGAGGTAGCAATCAGCCCCAGCATTTT.

This clone appeared many times. The rearrangement joins TRBV6-1 to TRBJ1-5; D is unresolved. Trimming cost V 7 bases and J 3 bases, with 16 bases left between them. This CDR3 spans 15 amino acids. CDR1 MNHNS and CDR2 SASEGT come from the germline V gene. CDR3 residues: CASTNGPEANQPQHF. The CDR3 nucleotides read TGTGCCAGCACCAATGGGCCCGAAGCCAATCAGCCCCAGCATTTT.

This clone was detected only once. The V gene is TRBV7-9, the J gene TRBJ1-3; D is ambiguous. Trimming removed 3 bases at V and 0 bases at J, with 12 bases between. The germline V gene has CDR1 SEHNR and CDR2 FQNEAQ (reference sequence). The CDR3 runs 16 residues. For the CDR3, the DNA is TGTGCCAGCAGCTTCCTAGGGTCCCACTCTGGAAACACCATATATTTT. It translates to CASSFLGSHSGNTIYF.

The chain is built from TRBV6-1 and TRBJ2-5, with 8 bases aligning to TRBD2. This CDR3 is 15 amino acids long. V was clipped by 3 bases and J by 4 bases; unmatched bases: 7. The V gene's germline CDR1 is MNHNS and CDR2 SASEGT. DNA for the CDR3: TGTGCCAGCAGTGATGGCGTAGCGGGAACAGAGACCCAGTACTTC. Protein sequence: CASSDGVAGTETQYF.

This clone has ten or more counts. The chain links TRBV25-1 to TRBJ2-3; D is perhaps TRBD1 (6 bases). Germline V gene lookup returns CDR1 MGHDK and CDR2 SYGVNS. Trimming removed 6 bases from V and 8 bases from J, with 15 bases in between. The CDR3 totals 13 residues. CDR3: CASRDQQGSTQYF. The DNA of the CDR3 is TGTGCCAGCAGAGACCAACAGGGCTCTACGCAGTATTTT.